This TCR beta chain was obtained from a study of blood T cell repertoires in COVID-19. Overall study: Sources were T cells, B-cell-depleted T cells, or PBMCs; the material itself was cDNA or gDNA.

This clone was seen a few times. Per the original methods: Amplifying reference gene primers gave estimates of nucleated cell counts. Sequenced by immunoSEQ multiplex PCR; TCRdb stores in-frame clones only, minus some. V and J calls and clone size come straight from that table; D and trimming were deduced from the DNA. The sample yields approximately 100,000 clones, 84% seen once. The CDR3 consists of 16 residues. Trimming pared 5 bases from V and 0 bases from J, leaving 14 bases between. Germline V lookup: CDR1 SNHLY, CDR2 FYNNEI. The chain combines TRBV2 with TRBJ1-5; possible D gene TRBD1, 6 bases. This receptor was obtained from a man aged 55 to 70 with acute or convalescent COVID-19. Sequenced sample: peripheral blood. The chain's CDR3 is CASSMRGRNSNQPQHF. In DNA, the CDR3 is TGTGCCAGCAGTATGAGGGGGAGAAATAGCAATCAGCCCCAGCATTTT.